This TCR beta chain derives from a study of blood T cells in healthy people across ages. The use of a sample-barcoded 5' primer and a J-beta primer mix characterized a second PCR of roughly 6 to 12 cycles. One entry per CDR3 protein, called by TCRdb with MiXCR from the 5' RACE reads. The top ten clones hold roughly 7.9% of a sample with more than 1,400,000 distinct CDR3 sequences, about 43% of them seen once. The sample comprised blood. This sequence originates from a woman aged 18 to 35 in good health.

The CDR3 sequence: CASSLSRAANYGYTF. In nucleotides, the CDR3 is TGTGCCAGCAGCTTGTCCAGGGCTGCGAACTATGGCTACACCTTC. V is TRBV5-6 and J is TRBJ1-2, with D possibly being TRBD1 (5 bases). CDR3 length: 15 residues. Trimming took 1 base from V and 2 from J, leaving 12 bases between them. Germline values: CDR1 SGHDT, CDR2 YYEEEE.